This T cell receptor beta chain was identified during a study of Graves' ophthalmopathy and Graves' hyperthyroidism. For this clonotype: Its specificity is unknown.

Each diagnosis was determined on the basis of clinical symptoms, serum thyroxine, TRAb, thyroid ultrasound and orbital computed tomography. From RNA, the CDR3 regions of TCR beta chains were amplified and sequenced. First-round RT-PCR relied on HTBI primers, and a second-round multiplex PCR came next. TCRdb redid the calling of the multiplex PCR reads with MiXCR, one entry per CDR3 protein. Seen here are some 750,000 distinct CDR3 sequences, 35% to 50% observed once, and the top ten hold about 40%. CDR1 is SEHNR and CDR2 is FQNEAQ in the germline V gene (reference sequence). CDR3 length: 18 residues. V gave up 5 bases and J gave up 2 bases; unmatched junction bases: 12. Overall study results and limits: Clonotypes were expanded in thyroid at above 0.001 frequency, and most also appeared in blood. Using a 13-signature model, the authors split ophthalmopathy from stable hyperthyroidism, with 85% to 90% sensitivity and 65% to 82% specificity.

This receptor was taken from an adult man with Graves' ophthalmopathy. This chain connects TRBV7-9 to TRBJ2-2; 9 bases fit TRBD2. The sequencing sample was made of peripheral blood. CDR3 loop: CASSLPGSGSRNTGELFF. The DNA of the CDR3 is TGTGCCAGCAGCCTCCCAGGTAGCGGGAGTCGCAACACCGGGGAGCTGTTTTTT.